Shown below are 3 T cell receptor beta chains from a single sample sequenced in a study of blood T cell repertoires in COVID-19. Sequenced by immunoSEQ multiplex PCR; TCRdb stores in-frame clones only, minus some. The repertoire holds approximately 230,000 clones, with 75% to 95% as singletons. The source material was PBMCs or T cells enriched from blood (not recorded which). The receptors were gathered from a woman younger than 30 who had recovered from COVID-19.

The rearrangement joins TRBV11-2 to TRBJ2-1; a weak D match, TRBD2 (6 bases). The CDR3 runs to 16 residues. Trimming removed 7 bases at V and 10 bases at J, with 26 bases between. Germline loops: CDR1 SGHAT, CDR2 FQNNGV. The CDR3 DNA sequence: TGTGCCAGCACCACCTCGAAGGAGGGCCCGGAGCGCGAGCAGTTCTTC. It codes for CASTTSKEGPEREQFF.

This clone was picked up one time. The rearrangement uses TRBV4-3 and TRBJ1-6; TRBD1 agrees at 8 bases. CDR1 and CDR2 from the germline V gene are LGHNA and YSLEER. The CDR3 is 16 residues long. J lost 4 bases, V lost 0 bases, and 2 bases had no gene match. The CDR3 reads CASSQETGDYNSPLHF. The CDR3 DNA is TGCGCCAGCAGCCAAGAGACAGGGGATTATAATTCACCCCTCCACTTT.

This clone was seen only once. CDR3 sequence: CASSSLMNTEAFF. DNA for the CDR3: TGTGCCAGCAGTTCTCTAATGAACACTGAAGCTTTCTTT. J is TRBJ1-1 and V is TRBV12-3 or TRBV12-4; D is unresolved. Trimming cost V 4 bases and J 0 bases, with 6 bases left between them. The CDR3 is 13 amino acids.